Included here is one T cell receptor (beta chain) sequence, with context. TCRdb's table, derived via immunoSEQ multiplex PCR, lists solely in-frame clones and lacks some. The sample shows about 78,000 clones, 90% of them seen only once. The entry originates in a study of blood T cell repertoires in COVID-19. Study context: T cells, B-cell-depleted T cells, or PBMCs provided the cDNA or gDNA that served as material.

The sequence was obtained from a woman aged 45 to 65 in a cohort sampled during active COVID-19. Sample: peripheral blood.

The CDR3 coding sequence is TGTGCCAGCAGCCAAGATAGGCCTAGCGGCATACCATACAATGAGCAGTTCTTC. Amino acid sequence: CASSQDRPSGIPYNEQFF. This sequence joins TRBV14 and TRBJ2-1; 7 bases are shared with TRBD2. The V gene end was trimmed by 0 bases and the J gene end by 4 bases; junction bases not matched to a gene: 12. This CDR3 has 18 amino acids. Germline-derived CDR1 and CDR2 are SGHDN and FVKESK.